This T cell receptor (beta chain) was identified during a study of spatial heterogeneity in lung cancer (dated by TCRdb to about 2019). Looking at the study overall: More beta-chain than alpha-chain transcripts were consistently detected, likely reflecting higher beta-chain transcript abundance. Both alpha and beta chains were TCR-sequenced in approximately 200 tumor regions, some 64 matched nontumor lung samples and 55 to 60 PBMC samples obtained at surgery. The study linked features of the TCR repertoire to counts of nonsynonymous mutations, which were determined by whole-exome sequencing of tumor tissue. The study quantitatively compared TCR alpha and beta repertoires across multiple tumor regions, matched nontumor lung and blood in non-small cell lung cancer. In the raw uncorrected reads, each unique combination of TCR and UMI appeared more than ten times on average. The study at large found these results: Additional single-cell paired TCR alpha and beta sequencing was considered necessary to confirm, at a functional level, the hypothesis that regional TCRs recognize regional mutations. Ubiquitous expanded tumor TCRs were found in blood more often at tumor resection than at routine follow-up.

Library method: 5' RACE. This sample was sequenced with a NextSeq 500. To allow correction of PCR and sequencing errors, the TCR library protocol tagged every TCR cDNA molecule with a unique molecular identifier. Per the original workflow: TCR identification, UMI-based error correction and CDR3 extraction were all carried out with Decombinator tools. Expanded TCRs were defined as those above a frequency of 2 per 1,000, corresponding to the top 1% of the tumor frequency distribution. Rényi diversity was computed with the R vegan package after subsampling each repertoire 100 times to 5,000 TCRs. CDR3 similarity networks were built from amino acid triplet string-kernel similarity, connecting CDR3s with pairwise similarity above 0.82. Using fastp at Q25 and MiXCR, TCRdb reprocessed the public reads and kept productive beta chains. Under each unique CDR3 protein, matching rows form one entry showing the most common genes and DNA. The V and J calls shown here were made by TCRdb, not taken from the authors' results. In all, the sample holds 89,000 or so distinct CDR3 sequences, and about a fifth of those were seen once. Approximately 5.6% of the sample lies in the top ten.

The germline V gene yields KGHSH for CDR1 and LQKENI for CDR2. The CDR3 runs 15 residues from the cysteine to the phenylalanine. The DNA shown is the 45-base CDR3, in frame from base 1. The V and J ends are trimmed by 3 bases and 5 bases, leaving 14 bases between them. Comment on this clonotype: Its antigen has not been determined. No per-base quality is available; no much larger clone lies one base away.

Reading the label with the study, this specimen's time point is: sample taken at primary tumor resection. TCR sequencing used whole RNA extracted from tumor and nontumor lung tissue, or from cryopreserved PBMC samples, without cell sorting. The donors were about 65 patients from the lung TRACERx cohort who had early-stage, untreated non-small cell lung cancer. Only patients with enough RNA available from two or more tumor regions were chosen for TCR sequencing. The source of this sequence is a male donor with early-stage non-small cell lung cancer. The V gene is TRBV18 and the J gene is TRBJ2-1, and possibly TRBD2, on 5 matching bases. Sequenced here: PBMCs, sampled at surgery. At the DNA level, the sequence is TGTGCCAGCTCACCTTTGAGGGAGTTTAACAATGAGCAGTTCTTC. Translated, this is CASSPLREFNNEQFF.